This T cell receptor (beta chain) was sequenced during a study of control samples from healthy donors and cancer patients. The CDR3 is 19 amino acids. The V gene's germline CDR1 is MGHRA and CDR2 YSYEKL. V gave up 4 bases and J gave up 2 bases; unmatched junction bases: 10. Data came from immunoSEQ multiplex PCR; TCRdb stores just in-frame clones and leaves some out. Here the sample spans over 100,000 clones, about 92% being singletons. The sequenced sample was blood. This TCR derives from a woman between 45 and 65 years old in good health. The V gene is TRBV4-1, the J gene TRBJ1-6, with 11 bases matching TRBD1. The chain's CDR3 is CASSLSTGQGATYNSPLHF. The CDR3, as DNA: TGCGCCAGCAGCCTATCAACAGGACAGGGGGCAACCTATAATTCACCCCTCCACTTT.